Each of the 32 T cell receptor beta chains below was sequenced from the same sample in a study of blood T cell repertoires in COVID-19. Produced via immunoSEQ multiplex PCR; TCRdb's table is partial and in-frame only. The repertoire has roughly 84,000 clones, roughly 80% of them found once; the top ten carry about 12%. Sequencing input: peripheral blood. These receptors came from a woman aged 40 to 50 with active or convalescent COVID-19.

The chain is built from TRBV6-1 and TRBJ1-5; TRBD1 matches 9 bases. This CDR3 spans 19 amino acids. Per the germline V gene, CDR1 is MNHNS and CDR2 is SASEGT. V shed 4 bases, J shed 0 bases, and the junction held 13 bases outside the gene matches. DNA for the CDR3: TGTGCCAGCAGTGTGTTAGGGACAGGGAGGGGTTATAGCAATCAGCCCCAGCATTTT. The encoded protein is CASSVLGTGRGYSNQPQHF.

The genes are TRBV10-2 and TRBJ2-3, with 12 bases identical to TRBD2. V lost 0 bases, J lost 5 bases, and 6 bases stayed unmatched. Germline CDR1 and CDR2: WSHSY and SAAADI. The CDR3 covers 17 residues. CDR3 amino acids: CASSESRLAGELDTQYF. In DNA, the CDR3 is TGCGCCAGCAGTGAGTCGCGACTAGCGGGAGAACTAGATACGCAGTATTTT.

The chain carries TRBV15 and TRBJ2-3, with D possibly matching TRBD1 (6 bases). V was pared by 4 bases and J by 14 bases, with 16 bases between. The CDR3 totals 12 residues. The germline V gene has CDR1 LNHNV and CDR2 YYDKDF (reference sequence). This CDR3 is CATSKVWDIRYF. DNA of the CDR3: TGTGCCACCAGCAAGGTGTGGGACATAAGGTATTTT. The entire variable domain, with the rest obtained from reference TRBV15 and TRBJ2-3, is as follows: DAMVIQNPRYQVTQFGKPVTLSCSQTLNHNVMYWYQQKSSQAPKLLFHYYDKDFNNEADTPDNFQSRRPNTSFCFLDIRSPGLGDTAMYLCATSKVWDIRYFGPGTRLTVL.

V is TRBV5-1 and J is TRBJ1-1; 12 bases align to TRBD1. The CDR3 is made up of 15 amino acids. V trimming: 4 bases; J trimming: 6 bases; junction bases outside the gene matches: 7. Per germline, CDR1 SGHRS and CDR2 YFSETQ. This chain's CDR3 is CASSQGQGARAEAFF. The DNA of the CDR3 is TGCGCCAGCAGCCAGGGACAGGGGGCGAGAGCTGAAGCTTTCTTT.

The chain has TRBV3-1 (or the pseudogene TRBV3-2) and TRBJ1-6, with TRBD1 matching 8 bases. This CDR3 spans 18 amino acids. Unmatched junction bases numbered 10, after V lost 2 bases and J lost 4 bases. Per germline, CDR1 LGHDT and CDR2 YNNKEL (reference sequence). The CDR3 DNA sequence: TGTGCCAGCAGCCAATGTCAGGGGGCCTCAAATTATAATTCACCCCTCCACTTT. Translation gives CASSQCQGASNYNSPLHF.

The chain links TRBV30 to TRBJ1-6; 9 bases align to TRBD1. V was clipped by 3 bases and J by 8 bases; unmatched bases: 5. This CDR3 is 14 amino acids long. Germline V lookup: CDR1 GTSNPN, CDR2 SVGIG (reference sequence). The CDR3 nucleotides read TGTGCCTGGAGCCTAGGACAGGGGTATTCACCCCTCCACTTT. This gives the protein CAWSLGQGYSPLHF.

The rearrangement uses TRBV4-3 and TRBJ2-7, with TRBD2 matching over 7 bases. The CDR3 consists of 14 residues. V trimming: 0 bases; J trimming: 2 bases; junction bases outside the gene matches: 1. Per the germline V gene, CDR1 is LGHNA and CDR2 is YSLEER. This CDR3 is CASSQEAGTYEQYF. Here the CDR3 DNA reads TGCGCCAGCAGCCAAGAAGCGGGAACCTACGAGCAGTACTTC.

This clone came up once. V gene TRBV4-3 combines with J gene TRBJ1-4; TRBD1 is a possible D gene (5 bases). The CDR3 covers 14 residues. Per the germline V gene, CDR1 is LGHNA and CDR2 is YSLEER. V was shortened by 1 base and J by 7 bases, with 10 bases between the two germline ends. Here the CDR3 reads CASSQGRGGEKLFF. CDR3 nucleotides: TGCGCCAGCAGCCAAGGGAGGGGAGGTGAAAAACTGTTTTTT.

The genes are TRBV2 and TRBJ2-5; 7 bases agree with TRBD2. Unmatched junction bases numbered 14, after V lost 7 bases and J lost 3 bases. CDR3 size: 16 residues. Per the germline V gene, CDR1 is SNHLY and CDR2 is FYNNEI. CDR3 coding DNA: TGTGCCAGCATACGGGGGGTCCTAGCTATGAAAGAGACCCAGTACTTC. Translated: CASIRGVLAMKETQYF.

The V gene is TRBV11-2, the J gene TRBJ1-3; 7 nucleotides agree with TRBD1. J lost 0 bases, V lost 5 bases, and 4 bases had no gene match. Germline V CDR1 and CDR2: SGHAT, FQNNGV. The CDR3 is made up of 15 amino acids. The chain's CDR3 is CASSTGQNSGNTIYF. CDR3 nucleotides: TGTGCCAGCAGCACGGGACAGAACTCTGGAAACACCATATATTTT.

The chain combines TRBV9 with TRBJ1-2, with 7 nucleotides matching TRBD1. This CDR3 has 14 amino acids. After removal of 3 bases from V and 7 bases from J, the junction contained 9 bases not matched to a gene. The germline V gene encodes CDR1 SGDLS and CDR2 YYNGEE. This chain's CDR3 is CASSASTGTRGYTF. The DNA for the CDR3 is TGTGCCAGCAGCGCCTCGACAGGGACTCGTGGCTACACCTTC.

This clone was seen a handful of times. The rearrangement links TRBV10-3 to TRBJ2-1; 14 bases are a match to TRBD2. Germline V CDR1 and CDR2: ENHRY, SYGVKD. J lost 10 bases, V lost 8 bases, and 1 base had no gene match. CDR3 length: 12 residues. The chain's CDR3 is CAIGLAGGEQFF. CDR3 nucleotide sequence: TGTGCCATCGGACTAGCGGGGGGCGAGCAGTTCTTC.

The chain employs TRBV10-3 and TRBJ2-1; the match to TRBD2 covers 7 bases. V gave up 5 bases and J gave up 0 bases; unmatched junction bases: 4. Germline values: CDR1 ENHRY, CDR2 SYGVKD. The CDR3 contains 15 residues. CDR3 in amino acids: CAISSSGDSYNEQFF. The CDR3, as DNA: TGTGCCATCAGTTCTAGCGGTGACTCCTACAATGAGCAGTTCTTC.

This chain uses TRBV6-6 with TRBJ1-3; D remains ambiguous. The CDR3 covers 15 residues. V lost 6 bases to trimming and J lost 0 bases, with 12 bases between them. Germline CDR1 MNHNY, CDR2 SVGAGI (reference sequence). CDR3 DNA sequence: TGTGCCAGCAGGACGGGTCGGGTCTCTGGAAACACCATATATTTT. Residues: CASRTGRVSGNTIYF.

The rearrangement links TRBV5-1 to TRBJ2-7, with D uncertain. Germline CDR1 and CDR2: SGHRS and YFSETQ. This CDR3 is built from 15 residues. V was clipped by 4 bases and J by 0 bases, with 14 bases between them. The CDR3 DNA reads TGCGCCAGCAGCCCTAACAGACACGGCTCCTACGAGCAGTACTTC. This encodes CASSPNRHGSYEQYF.

The chain joins TRBV29-1 to TRBJ1-1; D call uncertain. This CDR3 is built from 16 residues. Per the germline V gene, CDR1 is SQVTM and CDR2 is ANQGSEA. The V and J ends lost 5 bases and 0 bases respectively, with 19 bases between them. As DNA, the CDR3 is TGCAGCGTTTCCCTATCGGGAGGAGCCATGAACACTGAAGCTTTCTTT. Amino acid sequence: CSVSLSGGAMNTEAFF.

There are a few counts of this clone. The CDR3 loop reads CATRQGATGELFF. For the CDR3, the DNA is TGCGCCACCCGACAGGGGGCCACCGGGGAGCTGTTTTTT. V is TRBV5-1 and J is TRBJ2-2; TRBD1 aligns across 10 bases. Germline loops: CDR1 SGHRS, CDR2 YFSETQ. V gave up 9 bases and J gave up 4 bases; unmatched junction bases: 3. The CDR3 totals 13 residues. The whole variable domain, remainder taken from reference TRBV5-1 and TRBJ2-2, is KAGVTQTPRYLIKTRGQQVTLSCSPISGHRSVSWYQQTPGQGLQFLFEYFSETQRNKGNFPGRFSGRQFSNSRSEMNVSTLELGDSALYLCATRQGATGELFFGEGSRLTVL.

The chain combines TRBV12-2 with TRBJ1-5; the tabulated D call, TRBD1, remains unverified against the DNA. TRBV12-2 is a pseudogene. The CDR3 is 15 residues long. The CDR3 spells CASRLIGDCNQPQHF. For the CDR3, the DNA is TGTGCAAGTCGCTTAATAGGGGATTGCAATCAGCCCCAGCATTTT.

The chain is built from TRBV11-3 and TRBJ2-7, with 8 bases aligning to TRBD2. With V trimmed by 0 bases and J by 4 bases, 5 bases remained unmatched. The CDR3 loop spans 15 amino acids. Germline CDR1 is SGHNT and CDR2 is YENEEA. CDR3 amino acids: CASSLDGGRYYEQYF. The CDR3, as DNA: TGTGCCAGCAGCTTAGATGGCGGGAGGTATTACGAGCAGTACTTC.

J is TRBJ1-4 and V is TRBV18; 10 bases are shared with TRBD1. The CDR3 sequence is 15 residues long. Germline V gives CDR1 KGHSH, CDR2 LQKENI. The J segment lost 7 bases and the V segment lost 6 bases, leaving 8 bases of the junction unmatched. The DNA for the CDR3 is TGTGCCAGCTCGCCCCCCGGGACAGGGGTTGAAAAACTGTTTTTT. Its translation is CASSPPGTGVEKLFF.

The chain has TRBV19 and TRBJ1-5; maybe TRBD1 (5 bases). Germline lookup yields CDR1 LNHDA and CDR2 SQIVND (reference sequence). Between the trimmed V and J ends, which lost 3 bases and 1 base, there was a span of 13 bases. The CDR3 covers 16 residues. DNA for the CDR3: TGTGCCAGTAGTATGCCAGACAGAGCCAGCAATCAGCCCCAGCATTTT. Translation: CASSMPDRASNQPQHF.

The CDR3, as DNA: TGTGCCACCGCGAAGACACAGGGGGAGGAGACCCAGTACTTC. Its protein is CATAKTQGEETQYF. The chain has TRBV10-3 and TRBJ2-5; 8 bases agree with TRBD1. The CDR3 extends over 14 amino acids. The ends lost 10 bases at V and 5 bases at J; junction bases unmatched: 12. Germline-derived CDR1 and CDR2 are ENHRY and SYGVKD.

The genes are TRBV11-2 and TRBJ2-1; D possibly corresponds to TRBD1 (6 bases). V lost 2 bases and J lost 7, with 12 bases in between. This CDR3 region has 14 residues. Germline CDR1 and CDR2: SGHAT and FQNNGV. The CDR3 spells CASSLLRDINEQFF. The DNA of the CDR3 is TGTGCCAGCAGCTTACTCCGGGACATAAATGAGCAGTTCTTC.

The chain couples TRBV5-1 to TRBJ2-2, with 7 nucleotides matching TRBD1. Looked up from germline, CDR1 is SGHRS and CDR2 is YFSETQ. Trimming cost V 3 bases and J 2 bases; bases outside gene matches: 4. CDR3 length: 15 residues. The CDR3 DNA reads as TGCGCCAGCAGCTCGGACAGGCCCAACACCGGGGAGCTGTTTTTT. Translation: CASSSDRPNTGELFF.

This clone was counted a few times. The same CDR3 arises from other DNA sequences in this sample as well. The rearrangement joins TRBV7-2 to TRBJ2-7; D is ambiguous. Germline V gene sequence: CDR1 SGHTA, CDR2 FQGNSA. V shed 1 base and J shed 0 bases, with 13 bases lying between them. The CDR3 is 16 residues long. The CDR3 DNA reads as TGTGCCAGCAGCTTAGTGCTGGCTTCGCCCTCCTACGAGCAGTACTTC. This gives the protein CASSLVLASPSYEQYF.

This clone was detected only a few times. The chain combines TRBV5-1 with TRBJ2-1, with 8 bases matching TRBD2. The CDR3 length is 14 residues. With 7 bases clipped from V and 7 bases from J, the junction kept 10 bases outside the gene matches. In germline, CDR1 is SGHRS, CDR2 YFSETQ. CDR3 bases: TGCGCCAGCGGGTCCGGGGGGGCTTTAAATGAGCAGTTCTTC. Translating gives CASGSGGALNEQFF.

This chain links TRBV6-2 or TRBV6-3 with TRBJ1-6; D might be TRBD1 (6 bases). The length of the CDR3 is 14 residues. The V and J ends lost 2 bases and 6 bases respectively, with 8 bases between them. Germline V CDR1 and CDR2: MNHEY, SVGEGT. This CDR3 is CASSYGQFNSPLHF. The CDR3 coding sequence is TGTGCCAGCAGTTACGGACAGTTTAATTCACCCCTCCACTTT.

The gene calls are TRBV7-9 and TRBJ1-5; D not resolved. Trimming shortened V by 6 bases and J by 10 bases, and 19 bases separated the two germline ends. The CDR3 totals 14 residues. Per the germline V gene, CDR1 is SEHNR and CDR2 is FQNEAQ (reference sequence). The CDR3 nucleotides are TGTGCCAGCAGTTATCACACGTCTGAGGGTCCCCAGCATTTT. The encoded protein is CASSYHTSEGPQHF.

The gene calls are TRBV11-2 and TRBJ2-3; 10 bases align to TRBD2. Per germline, CDR1 SGHAT and CDR2 FQNNGV. With 5 bases clipped from V and 4 bases from J, the junction kept 6 bases outside the gene matches. The CDR3 consists of 15 residues. In DNA, the CDR3 is TGTGCCAGCAGCCCCCGACTAGCGGGCTCAGATACGCAGTATTTT. Translated, it gives CASSPRLAGSDTQYF.

The chain joins TRBV19 to TRBJ2-1, with D maybe TRBD2 (6 bases). The V gene lost 5 bases and the J gene lost 7 bases, with 18 bases spanning the gap. Germline-derived CDR1 and CDR2 are LNHDA and SQIVND (reference sequence). This CDR3 region has 15 residues. This CDR3 is CASSETSRRQNEQFF. CDR3 nucleotides: TGTGCCAGTAGTGAGACTAGTCGACGCCAAAATGAGCAGTTCTTC.

The V call is TRBV30, the J call TRBJ1-5; TRBD1 might be the D (5 bases). Germline V gene data show CDR1 as GTSNPN and CDR2 as SVGIG (reference sequence). Trimming shortened V by 2 bases and J by 3 bases, and 8 bases separated the two germline ends. The CDR3 loop spans 13 amino acids. CDR3 bases: TGTGCCTGGAGTCCACAGGTCAATCAGCCCCAGCATTTT. It translates to CAWSPQVNQPQHF.

This clone has only a few counts. V and J are TRBV3-1 (or the pseudogene TRBV3-2) and TRBJ1-5; 8 bases fit TRBD1. The V segment lost 0 bases and the J segment 6 bases; nucleotides outside the gene matches: 4. The length of the CDR3 is 15 residues. In germline, CDR1 is LGHDT, CDR2 YNNKEL (reference sequence). This CDR3 reads CASSQDQGAGQPQHF. The DNA for the CDR3 is TGTGCCAGCAGCCAAGATCAGGGGGCGGGTCAGCCCCAGCATTTT.